A selection of T cell receptor beta chains follows, all from one sample in a study of memory CD4+ T cells and cytomegalovirus serostatus. The table came from immunoSEQ multiplex PCR; TCRdb's copy has only in-frame clones and leaves some out. Among over 50,000 clones listed, 75% to 85% were seen once. Sequencing was carried out using memory CD4+ T cells from blood. The source is an adult in good health and CMV-seronegative. CDR3s include the opening cysteine and the closing phenylalanine or tryptophan. D genes are given only for firm matches. Clone sizes are given selectively: once, few, many, or a class where the clone is expanded.

>-|TRBD1|TRBJ2-6|TRBV15
CATSIRQGSSGANVLTF
TGTGCCACCAGCATAAGACAGGGCAGCTCTGGGGCCAACGTCCTGACTTTC
>-|TRBD1|TRBJ1-4|TRBV5-1
CASKISGTGGYEKLFF
TGCGCCAGCAAGATCTCCGGGACAGGGGGGTATGAAAAACTGTTTTTT
>-|TRBD1|TRBJ1-2|TRBV6-6
CASSYSQGATGYTF
TGTGCCAGCAGTTACTCGCAGGGGGCGACTGGCTACACCTTC
>-|-|TRBJ1-1|TRBV5-4
CASSLFGSATEAFF
TGTGCCAGCAGCTTGTTTGGGTCAGCCACTGAAGCTTTCTTT
>-|TRBD2|TRBJ2-3|TRBV5-6
CASSPMAGVVGDTQYF
TGTGCCAGCAGCCCAATGGCGGGAGTCGTAGGAGATACGCAGTATTTT
>few|-|TRBJ2-3|TRBV11-2
CASSLVAGFTDTQYF
TGTGCCAGCAGCTTAGTTGCCGGGTTTACGGATACGCAGTATTTT
>-|-|TRBJ2-1|TRBV6-4
CASSLEGHNEQFF
TGTGCCAGCAGTCTGGAGGGGCACAATGAGCAGTTCTTC
>-|-|TRBJ2-7|TRBV5-4
CASSRDRDLLNF
TGTGCCAGCAGTCGGGACCGGGACCTGCTTAACTTC
>-|-|TRBJ1-2|TRBV7-8
CASSFRPGLDYGYTF
TGTGCCAGCAGCTTTCGCCCCGGTTTGGACTATGGCTACACCTTC
>-|-|TRBJ2-2|TRBV4-1
CASKAAGGTPGELFF
TGCGCCAGCAAGGCCGCTGGGGGGACTCCCGGGGAGCTGTTTTTT
>-|-|TRBJ1-1|TRBV15
CATSRENRNTEAFF
TGTGCCACCAGCAGAGAGAACAGAAACACTGAAGCTTTCTTT
>-|-|TRBJ2-7|TRBV5-1
CASRSGISSYEQYF
TGCGCCAGCAGAAGTGGGATTAGCTCCTACGAGCAGTACTTC
>-|-|TRBJ1-5|TRBV6-1
CASSASGALGQPQHF
TGTGCCAGCAGTGCGTCGGGGGCGTTAGGACAGCCCCAGCATTTT
>-|-|TRBJ2-1|TRBV7-3
CASSHGFGEQFF
TGTGCCAGCAGCCACGGGTTTGGTGAGCAGTTCTTC
>-|-|TRBJ1-1|TRBV7-2
CASSFKTGTEAFF
TGTGCCAGCAGCTTTAAGACGGGCACTGAAGCTTTCTTT
>-|TRBD1|TRBJ2-7|TRBV28
CASSSTGTVLSYEQYF
TGTGCCAGCAGTTCAACCGGGACAGTGCTTTCCTACGAGCAGTACTTC
>-|-|TRBJ1-2|TRBV5-1
CASSLARTANSGYGYTF
TGCGCCAGCAGCTTGGCCAGGACAGCGAACAGCGGCTATGGCTACACCTTC
>-|-|TRBJ2-7|TRBV5-4
CASSRGMAYEQYF
TGTGCCAGCAGCAGGGGAATGGCCTACGAGCAGTACTTC
>once|TRBD2|TRBJ2-3|TRBV2
CASLGGGGRDTQYF
TGTGCCAGCTTGGGCGGGGGGGGCCGAGATACGCAGTATTTT
>medium-sized|-|TRBJ1-2|TRBV27
CASSFARSNYGYTF
TGTGCCAGCAGTTTCGCCAGATCTAACTATGGCTACACCTTC
>once|-|TRBJ2-7|TRBV2
CASTRLGPGLSEQYF
TGTGCCAGCACCCGCCTGGGACCAGGCCTCTCCGAGCAGTACTTC
>few|-|TRBJ2-7|TRBV1
CTSSLGTSGISRCYEQYF
TGCACCAGCAGCTTGGGAACTAGCGGGATCAGTAGGTGTTACGAGCAGTACTTC
>-|-|TRBJ1-4|TRBV6-5
CASSSASGVPEKLFF
TGTGCCAGCAGTTCCGCCTCGGGGGTCCCTGAAAAACTGTTTTTT
>-|-|TRBJ2-7|TRBV10-3
CAIRTTGLSSYEQYF
TGTGCCATCAGGACCACAGGGCTAAGCTCCTACGAGCAGTACTTC